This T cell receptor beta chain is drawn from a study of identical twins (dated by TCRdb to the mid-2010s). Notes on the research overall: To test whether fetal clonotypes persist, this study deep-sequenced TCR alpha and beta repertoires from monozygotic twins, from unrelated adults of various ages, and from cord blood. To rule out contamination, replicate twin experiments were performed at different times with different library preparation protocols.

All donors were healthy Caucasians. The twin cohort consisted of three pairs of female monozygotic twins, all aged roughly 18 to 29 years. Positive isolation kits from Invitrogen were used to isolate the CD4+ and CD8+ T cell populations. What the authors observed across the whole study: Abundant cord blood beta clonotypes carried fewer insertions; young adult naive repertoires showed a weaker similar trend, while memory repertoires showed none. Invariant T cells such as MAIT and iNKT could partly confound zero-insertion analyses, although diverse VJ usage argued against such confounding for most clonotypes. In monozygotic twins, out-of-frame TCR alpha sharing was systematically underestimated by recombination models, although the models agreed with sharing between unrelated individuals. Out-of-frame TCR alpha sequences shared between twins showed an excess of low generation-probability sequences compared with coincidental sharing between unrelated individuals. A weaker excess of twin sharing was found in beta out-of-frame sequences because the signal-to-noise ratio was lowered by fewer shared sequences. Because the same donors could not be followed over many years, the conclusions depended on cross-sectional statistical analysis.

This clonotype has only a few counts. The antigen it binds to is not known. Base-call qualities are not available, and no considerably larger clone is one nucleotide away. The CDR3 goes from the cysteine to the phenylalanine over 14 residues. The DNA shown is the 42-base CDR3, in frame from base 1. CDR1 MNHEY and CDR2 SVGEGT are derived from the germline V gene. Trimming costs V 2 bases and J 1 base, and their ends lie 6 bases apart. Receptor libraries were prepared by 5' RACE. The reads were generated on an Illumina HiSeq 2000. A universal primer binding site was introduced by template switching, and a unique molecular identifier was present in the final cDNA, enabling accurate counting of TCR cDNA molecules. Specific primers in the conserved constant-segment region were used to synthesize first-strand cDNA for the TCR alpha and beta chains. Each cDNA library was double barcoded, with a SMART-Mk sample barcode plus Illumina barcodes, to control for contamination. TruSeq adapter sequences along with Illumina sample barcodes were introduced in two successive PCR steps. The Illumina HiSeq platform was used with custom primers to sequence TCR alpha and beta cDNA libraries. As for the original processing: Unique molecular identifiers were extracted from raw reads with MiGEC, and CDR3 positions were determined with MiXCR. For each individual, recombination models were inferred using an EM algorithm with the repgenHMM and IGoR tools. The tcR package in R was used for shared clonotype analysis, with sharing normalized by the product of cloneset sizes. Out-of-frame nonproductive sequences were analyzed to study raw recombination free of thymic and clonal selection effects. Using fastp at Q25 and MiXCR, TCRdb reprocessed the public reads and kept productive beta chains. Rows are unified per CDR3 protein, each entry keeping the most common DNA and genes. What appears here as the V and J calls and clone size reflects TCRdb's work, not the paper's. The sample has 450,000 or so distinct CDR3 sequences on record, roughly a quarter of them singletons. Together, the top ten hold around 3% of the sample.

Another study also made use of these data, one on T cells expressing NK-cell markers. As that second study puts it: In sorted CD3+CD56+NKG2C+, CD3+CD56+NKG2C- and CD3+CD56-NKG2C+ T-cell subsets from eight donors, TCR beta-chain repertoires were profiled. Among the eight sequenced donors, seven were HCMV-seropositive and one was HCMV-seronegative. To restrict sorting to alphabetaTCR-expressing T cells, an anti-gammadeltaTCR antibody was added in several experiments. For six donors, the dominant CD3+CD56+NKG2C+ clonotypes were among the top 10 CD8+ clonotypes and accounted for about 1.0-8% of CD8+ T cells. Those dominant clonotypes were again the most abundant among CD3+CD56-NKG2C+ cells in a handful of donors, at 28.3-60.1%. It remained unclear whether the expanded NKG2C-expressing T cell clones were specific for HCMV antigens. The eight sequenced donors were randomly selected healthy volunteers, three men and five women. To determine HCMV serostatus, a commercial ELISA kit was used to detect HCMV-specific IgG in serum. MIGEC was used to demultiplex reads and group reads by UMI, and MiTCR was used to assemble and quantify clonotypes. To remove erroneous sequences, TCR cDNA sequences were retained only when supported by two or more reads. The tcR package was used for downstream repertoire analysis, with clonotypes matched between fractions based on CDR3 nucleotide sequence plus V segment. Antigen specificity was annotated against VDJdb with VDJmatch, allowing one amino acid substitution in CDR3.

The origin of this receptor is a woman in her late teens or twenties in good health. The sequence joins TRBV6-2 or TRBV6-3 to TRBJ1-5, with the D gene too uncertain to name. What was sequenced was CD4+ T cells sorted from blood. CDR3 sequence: CASSYKGSNQPQHF. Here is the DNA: TGTGCCAGCAGTTACAAAGGAAGCAATCAGCCCCAGCATTTT.